The next 24 T cell receptor beta chains were all read from a single sample in a study of beta chain features in type 1 diabetes. General study findings and limits: Moderate but significant shortening of TCRB CDR3s was recorded in all four CD4+ subsets from Type 1 diabetes patients.

Expressed TCRB transcripts got sequenced, as all isolated RNA was reverse transcribed. Assay: immunoSEQ multiplex PCR; the TCRdb copy retains only in-frame clones and omits some. This sample has 680,000 or so clones, with roughly 13% found just once. Their target antigens are unknown. Sequenced sample: naive CD4+ T cells from blood. These receptors all come from a man between 18 and 35 years old with type 1 diabetes.

This clone was recorded a few times. The CDR3 reads CASSSDPLSSYEQYF. For the CDR3, the DNA is TGTGCCAGCAGTTCCGACCCGTTGAGCTCCTACGAGCAGTACTTC. This chain connects TRBV6-1 to TRBJ2-7; D is unresolved. The CDR3 runs to 15 residues. The germline gives CDR1 MNHNS, CDR2 SASEGT. V was shortened by 5 bases and J by 0 bases, with 14 bases between the two germline ends.

The V gene is TRBV6-5, the J gene TRBJ2-7; perhaps TRBD1 as D (6 bases). V dropped 0 bases and J dropped 4 bases, with 10 bases sitting between them. CDR1 and CDR2 (germline): MNHEY, SVGAGI. The CDR3 totals 14 residues. In DNA, the CDR3 is TGTGCCAGCAGTTACTCGACAGGTATTTACGAGCAGTACTTC. Residues: CASSYSTGIYEQYF.

This clone was seen only a few times. Other nucleotide sequences from this sample produce the same CDR3. This chain uses TRBV28 with TRBJ2-7; no definite D call. This CDR3 spans 12 amino acids. From germline, CDR1 is MDHEN and CDR2 SYDVKM. V shed 2 bases and J shed 2 bases, with 4 bases lying between them. CDR3 region: CASSLLTYEQYF. In nucleotides, the CDR3 is TGTGCCAGCAGTTTACTTACCTACGAGCAGTACTTC.

This clone was detected only a few times. CDR3 DNA sequence: TGCAGCGTTGGGGGGGACACTGGGAGCTCCTACAATGAGCAGTTCTTC. This encodes CSVGGDTGSSYNEQFF. The chain carries TRBV29-1 and TRBJ2-1, with D perhaps given as TRBD1 or TRBD2 (6 bases each). Trimming shortened V by 4 bases and J by 0 bases, and 16 bases separated the two germline ends. Per germline, CDR1 SQVTM and CDR2 ANQGSEA. The CDR3 has 16 residues.

The chain employs TRBV2 and TRBJ2-7; TRBD1 agrees at 8 bases. Unmatched junction bases numbered 6, after V lost 7 bases and J lost 4 bases. The CDR3 contains 13 residues. The germline V gene encodes CDR1 SNHLY and CDR2 FYNNEI. CDR3 amino acids: CASTKGQGYEQYF. The CDR3 nucleotides are TGTGCCAGCACCAAAGGACAGGGATACGAGCAGTACTTC.

The chain carries TRBV30 and TRBJ2-3; TRBD2 aligns across 13 bases. Unmatched junction bases numbered 5, after V lost 2 bases and J lost 0 bases. Germline V lookup: CDR1 GTSNPN, CDR2 SVGIG (reference sequence). The CDR3 spans 17 residues. CDR3 amino acids: CAWSRGLAGVSTDTQYF. In DNA form, the CDR3 reads TGTGCCTGGAGTAGAGGACTAGCGGGGGTCAGCACAGATACGCAGTATTTT.

J is TRBJ1-2 and V is TRBV25-1; D is perhaps TRBD1 (5 bases). The CDR3 extends over 15 amino acids. V shed 2 bases and J shed 3 bases, with 13 bases lying between them. Germline assignment: CDR1 MGHDK and CDR2 SYGVNS. CDR3 protein: CASSEGGSWDYGYTF. The CDR3, as DNA: TGTGCCAGCAGTGAAGGGGGAAGCTGGGACTATGGCTACACCTTC.

This clone has more than one count but fewer than ten. V is TRBV29-1 and J is TRBJ2-1, with D possibly matching TRBD1 (6 bases). The V gene's germline CDR1 is SQVTM and CDR2 ANQGSEA. The CDR3 length is 13 residues. V was clipped by 5 bases and J by 1 base, with 9 bases between them. CDR3 nucleotides: TGCAGCGTTTGGACAGTTTCCTACAATGAGCAGTTCTTC. Amino acid sequence: CSVWTVSYNEQFF.

Comment on this clone: The same CDR3 can be traced to other DNA sequences in this sample. J is TRBJ1-5 and V is TRBV5-1; 7 nucleotides align to TRBD1. With V trimmed by 1 base and J by 5 bases, 3 bases remained unmatched. Germline V lookup: CDR1 SGHRS, CDR2 YFSETQ. The CDR3 runs 14 residues. The DNA of the CDR3 is TGCGCCAGCAGCTTGCAGGGGGAGGATCAGCCCCAGCATTTT. Its translation is CASSLQGEDQPQHF.

The sample holds a few counts of this clone. This chain connects TRBV6-1 to TRBJ1-1; D gene uncertain. Germline V lookup: CDR1 MNHNS, CDR2 SASEGT. V lost 3 bases and J 0 bases, leaving 8 bases between the germline ends. The CDR3 runs to 14 residues. The CDR3 sequence: CASSEPDMNTEAFF. CDR3 sequence (DNA): TGTGCCAGCAGTGAGCCGGATATGAACACTGAAGCTTTCTTT.

This sequence joins TRBV14 and TRBJ1-1; D not certain. CDR3 size: 11 residues. Germline lookup yields CDR1 SGHDN and CDR2 FVKESK. The V gene lost 0 bases and the J gene lost 7 bases, with 3 bases spanning the gap. Here the CDR3 reads CASSQDNEAFF. CDR3 DNA: TGTGCCAGCAGCCAAGACAATGAAGCTTTCTTT.

The rearrangement uses TRBV4-2 and TRBJ1-1; 8 positions agree with TRBD1. The CDR3 is 14 residues long. Losses at the gene ends were 4 bases for V and 3 bases for J; bases not matched to a gene: 4. The germline gives CDR1 LGHNA, CDR2 YNFKEQ. CDR3 loop: CASSRTDRDTEAFF. The CDR3 nucleotides read TGTGCCAGCAGCCGGACGGACAGGGACACTGAAGCTTTCTTT.

The chain uses TRBV5-1 and TRBJ2-7, with 8 bases that match TRBD1. The CDR3 runs to 15 residues. Germline CDR1 SGHRS, CDR2 YFSETQ. Germline trimming cut 4 bases from V and 0 bases from J; bases unmatched to any gene: 6. The CDR3 sequence is CASSTLTGASYEQYF. CDR3 nucleotides: TGCGCCAGCAGCACCCTGACAGGGGCCTCCTACGAGCAGTACTTC.

V is TRBV4-1 and J is TRBJ1-5, with no clear D. This CDR3 has 13 residues. Germline values: CDR1 MGHRA, CDR2 YSYEKL. V lost 4 bases and J 11 bases, leaving 15 bases between the germline ends. The CDR3 nucleotides read TGCGCCAGCAGCCTGCACCTTGGGTCGTCCCAGCATTTT. Its protein is CASSLHLGSSQHF.

This clone has a handful of counts. The chain employs TRBV10-3 and TRBJ1-1, with a tentative D call TRBD1 (5 bases). The CDR3 totals 14 residues. Germline assignment: CDR1 ENHRY and CDR2 SYGVKD. V lost 5 bases and J lost 1, with 11 bases in between. The CDR3 nucleotides read TGTGCCATCAGTTATGACAGCTGGAACACTGAAGCTTTCTTT. Amino acid sequence: CAISYDSWNTEAFF.

The V call is TRBV25-1, the J call TRBJ1-1, with TRBD1 matching 8 bases. This CDR3 is 14 amino acids long. V gave up 10 bases and J gave up 4 bases; unmatched junction bases: 11. CDR1 and CDR2 (germline): MGHDK, SYGVNS. The CDR3 reads CATSGQGGGTEAFF. The CDR3, as DNA: TGTGCCACCTCCGGACAGGGAGGTGGCACTGAAGCTTTCTTT.

This clone has a handful of counts. This rearrangement joins TRBV7-2 to TRBJ1-4; 10 positions agree with TRBD1. Per germline, CDR1 SGHTA and CDR2 FQGNSA. V lost 5 bases and J lost 3; bases outside the gene matches: 6. This CDR3 region has 16 residues. Here the CDR3 DNA reads TGTGCCAGCAGCCGTCGACAGGGGGCGTCTAATGAAAAACTGTTTTTT. Encoded protein: CASSRRQGASNEKLFF.

The rearrangement joins TRBV27 to TRBJ1-5; D possibly corresponds to TRBD1 (5 bases). V lost 3 bases, J lost 2 bases, and 14 bases lay in between. Per germline, CDR1 MNHEY and CDR2 SMNVEV (reference sequence). This CDR3 region has 16 residues. CDR3 DNA: TGTGCCAGCAGTTTTCGGGCCCCGGGGGGCAATCAGCCCCAGCATTTT. Its translation is CASSFRAPGGNQPQHF.

CDR3 bases: TGTGCCAGCAGCCCCACAGGGATCCCTAATGAAAAACTGTTTTTT. Translated: CASSPTGIPNEKLFF. This chain connects TRBV9 to TRBJ1-4, with a weak D call TRBD1 (6 bases). Germline-derived CDR1 and CDR2 are SGDLS and YYNGEE. The V and J ends lost 4 bases and 3 bases respectively, with 13 bases between them. The CDR3 consists of 15 residues.

The table lists this clone with a count of one. Different DNA sequences within this sample yield the same CDR3. The V call is TRBV7-9, the J call TRBJ2-1; D unclear. The V gene's germline CDR1 is SEHNR and CDR2 FQNEAQ (reference sequence). The CDR3 consists of 12 residues. Trimming cost V 4 bases and J 10 bases, with 11 bases left between them. The CDR3 sequence: CASSSPGGEQFF. CDR3 coding DNA: TGTGCCAGCAGCTCCCCCGGTGGGGAGCAGTTCTTC.

As for this clone: This specimen includes other DNA sequences encoding the same CDR3. This sequence joins TRBV5-1 and TRBJ2-1, with unresolved D. V was cut by 5 bases and J by 4 bases, with 7 bases left in between. The V gene's germline CDR1 is SGHRS and CDR2 YFSETQ. This CDR3 is 12 amino acids long. CDR3 region: CASRSGYNEQFF. DNA of the CDR3: TGCGCCAGCAGGTCCGGATACAATGAGCAGTTCTTC.

The J gene is TRBJ2-7, the V gene TRBV25-1; tentative D call: TRBD2 (5 bases). The germline CDR1 and CDR2 sequences are MGHDK and SYGVNS. The CDR3 totals 13 residues. Trimming removed 6 bases at V and 5 bases at J, with 14 bases between. CDR3 nucleotides: TGTGCCAGCAGGGGGTCAAGACTAAACGAGCAGTACTTC. Translated, it gives CASRGSRLNEQYF.

The rearrangement links TRBV19 to TRBJ1-1; tentative D call: TRBD1 (6 bases). The V end lost 6 bases, the J end lost 6 bases, and 17 bases lay between the germline ends. The germline V gene has CDR1 LNHDA and CDR2 SQIVND (reference sequence). CDR3 length: 14 amino acids. Here the CDR3 DNA reads TGTGCCAGTAGAGACCAGGGGATTGTTCCTGAAGCTTTCTTT. Encoded protein: CASRDQGIVPEAFF.

There are a few counts of this clone. CDR3 in amino acids: CASSTLSGLGDTQYF. Written as DNA, the CDR3 is TGTGCCAGTAGCACCCTTTCGGGTCTGGGGGATACGCAGTATTTT. The rearrangement uses TRBV19 and TRBJ2-3; no reliable D call. The V and J ends lost 6 bases and 6 bases respectively, with 19 bases between them. Per germline, CDR1 LNHDA and CDR2 SQIVND (reference sequence). This CDR3 is built from 15 residues.